This T cell receptor beta chain was captured by sequencing in a study of stem cell transplantation in POMP-related autoinflammatory disease (dated by TCRdb to the early 2020s). Concerning the study at large: It was hypothesized that MHC class I-dependent CD8+ T-cell differentiation and positive selection are impaired by defective thymoproteasomes, resulting in skewing of the TRB repertoire. Prior to transplant, the patients had CD4+ naive T-cell skewing, low CD8+ T-cell proportions, and decreased T-cell cytokine secretion. DNA chimerism analysis after transplant demonstrated 100% donor engraftment of neutrophils and platelets for up to one year. The effect of POMP deficiency on T-cell receptor beta repertoire diversity and CDR3 characteristics was assessed by high-throughput TRB sequencing. Broad study findings and their caveats: The number of unique TRB V-J gene pairings was restricted in PRAID patients. The trend toward lower diversity and increased clonality in PRAID patients was statistically significant only for regulatory T cells. Across all analyzed T-cell subsets, PRAID patients tended toward lower TRB diversity and higher clonality.

The library came from the immunoSEQ multiplex PCR assay. In the paper's pipeline: Repertoire diversity was quantified with Shannon entropy, accounting for clonal size distribution. Clonotype distribution inequality was measured with the Gini-Simpson index (Simpson_1-D). Entries here come from immuneACCESS through TCRdb and include only in-frame sequences with V and J called. Some clones fail to appear in such tables; in the studies checked, an unresolved V gene covers under half of the shortfall, and the cause of the remainder is unknown. The V and J calls and clone size are taken from that table; D and trimming were inferred from the DNA. Recorded for this sample are more than 8,500 clones; 70% to 80% of them occurred a single time. The top ten constitute roughly 4.6% of the sample. The germline V gene encodes CDR1 KGHSH and CDR2 LQKENI. Trimming takes 0 bases from V and 3 bases from J, and the germline ends sit 8 bases apart. Including the terminal cysteine and phenylalanine, the CDR3 comprises 14 residues. Only CDR3 DNA remains: 42 bases, in frame from the first base.

To note about this clone: The specificity of this receptor is unknown. Base qualities are missing; no much larger clone stands one base away.

The meaning of the sample's time point label: after hematopoietic stem cell transplant. PRAID was a condition in which autoinflammation came alongside prominent immunodeficiency. T-cell subsets (conventional T cells, CD8+ T cells, regulatory T cells, T follicular helper cells) were sorted before TRB sequencing. The sample was CD4+ T cells from PBMCs, taken after stem cell transplantation. Recombination linked TRBV18 to TRBJ2-5, with an unclear D gene assignment. The source of this sequence is a human patient with POMP-related autoinflammation and immune dysregulation (PRAID). After a transplant, the graft donor may have provided part of the T cells. The DNA is TGTGCCAGCTCACCACCCAGCGTCAAAGAGACCCAGTACTTC. It codes for CASSPPSVKETQYF.